The 16 T cell receptor beta chains listed next were all sequenced from one sample in a study of blood T cells in healthy people across ages. It was with a sample-barcoded 5' primer and a J-beta primer mix that a second PCR of roughly 7 to 12 cycles was run. A single record per CDR3 protein comes from TCRdb applying MiXCR to the 5' RACE reads. The sample records approximately 1.5 million distinct CDR3 sequences, approximately 39% being singletons. Sequenced input: blood. Source of these receptors: a woman aged 18 to 35 in good health.

The chain uses TRBV12-3 or TRBV12-4 and TRBJ2-7; D may be TRBD1 (7 bases). V was pared by 5 bases and J by 4 bases, with 18 bases between. The CDR3 loop spans 15 amino acids. The CDR3 DNA follows: TGTGCCAGCAGTCCTCGTGGCGGGACAGAATACGAGCAGTACTTC. It specifies CASSPRGGTEYEQYF.

This clonotype was found a few times. This rearrangement joins TRBV20-1 to TRBJ1-2; D might be TRBD1 (6 bases). V lost 2 bases and J lost 2, with 18 bases in between. Germline V gives CDR1 DFQATT, CDR2 SNEGSKA (reference sequence). This CDR3 is built from 16 residues. The CDR3 DNA reads TGCAGTGCTAGACCGACAGGCAAACAAGAGAACTATGGCTACACCTTC. Amino acids: CSARPTGKQENYGYTF.

The J gene is TRBJ1-2, the V gene TRBV10-3; possibly TRBD1 for D (6 bases). The CDR3 has 14 residues. Trimming removed 7 bases at V and 0 bases at J, with 12 bases between. Germline CDR1 and CDR2: ENHRY and SYGVKD. CDR3 in amino acids: CAINSRDTNYGYTF. CDR3 bases: TGTGCCATCAACTCCAGGGACACTAACTATGGCTACACCTTC.

With regard to this clonotype: A much larger clone sits a single nucleotide away, making a read error possible. The CDR3 here is CASSHRQQTNEQYF. The CDR3 bases are TGTGCCAGCAGTCACCGACAACAGACCAATGAGCAGTACTTC. The chain employs TRBV12-3 or TRBV12-4 and TRBJ2-1; D uncertain. The better agreement between TRBJ2-7 and the DNA end casts doubt on the J call. The CDR3 sequence is 14 residues long.

This clonotype came up a few times. This rearrangement joins TRBV12-3 or TRBV12-4 to TRBJ2-7, with a possible D match to TRBD2 (6 bases). This CDR3 spans 14 amino acids. Trimming removed 5 bases at V and 2 bases at J, with 13 bases between. The CDR3: CASSPKTGAYEQYF. The CDR3 DNA reads as TGTGCCAGCAGTCCCAAGACGGGGGCCTACGAGCAGTACTTC.

V and J are TRBV6-2 or TRBV6-3 and TRBJ1-2; possibly TRBD1 for D (5 bases). The germline V gene encodes CDR1 MNHEY and CDR2 SVGEGT. The CDR3 extends over 15 amino acids. Deletions cut 6 bases from V and 2 bases from J, with 16 bases between. This CDR3 reads CASRLRGTSNYGYTF. DNA for the CDR3: TGTGCCAGCAGATTACGGGGCACCTCGAACTATGGCTACACCTTC.

The V gene is TRBV7-9, the J gene TRBJ1-2; TRBD1 matches at 7 bases. Trimming took 2 bases from V and 2 from J; bases not matched to a gene: 11. Germline lookup yields CDR1 SEHNR and CDR2 FQNEAQ (reference sequence). The CDR3 has 17 residues. CDR3 in amino acids: CASSLPADRETNYGYTF. The CDR3 region has the DNA TGTGCCAGCAGCTTACCCGCAGACAGGGAGACAAACTATGGCTACACCTTC.

This clonotype was seen once. V is TRBV3-1 and J is TRBJ2-5, with TRBD2 matching 10 bases. The better agreement between TRBJ2-7 and the DNA end casts doubt on the J call. The CDR3 has 17 amino acids. From germline, CDR1 is LGHDT and CDR2 YNNKEL (reference sequence). CDR3 region: CASINSALAGLYYEQYF. In DNA, the CDR3 is TGTGCCAGCATCAATTCTGCACTAGCGGGACTCTACTACGAGCAGTACTTC.

This sequence joins TRBV24-1 and TRBJ2-2; D unresolved. Germline values: CDR1 KGHDR, CDR2 SFDVKD. The CDR3 runs to 13 residues. V lost 10 bases to trimming and J lost 3 bases, with 11 bases between them. This chain's CDR3 is CATEASYTGELFF. CDR3 bases: TGTGCCACAGAGGCGAGCTACACCGGGGAGCTGTTTTTT.

As DNA, the CDR3 is TGTGCCAGCAGCCAAGTGCCTCTCACGGGAGGAAAGAATGAGCAGTTCTTC. It specifies CASSQVPLTGGKNEQFF. The rearrangement uses TRBV14 and TRBJ2-1; 7 nucleotides align to TRBD2. This CDR3 contains 17 residues. The V segment lost 1 base and the J segment 7 bases; nucleotides outside the gene matches: 13. CDR1 and CDR2 (germline): SGHDN, FVKESK.

V gene TRBV20-1 combines with J gene TRBJ2-5, with a tentative D call TRBD1 (6 bases). Trimming cost V 1 base and J 12 bases, with 15 bases left between them. Germline V lookup: CDR1 DFQATT, CDR2 SNEGSKA (reference sequence). The CDR3 covers 12 residues. The CDR3 DNA reads as TGCAGTGCTAGAGTTGACTTTGAGGGGGAGTACTTC. Protein sequence: CSARVDFEGEYF.

Only a few counts were recorded for this clonotype. The rearrangement links TRBV5-5 to TRBJ2-2; D is perhaps TRBD2 (6 bases). The germline V and J ends were trimmed by 0 bases and 0 bases, with 12 bases remaining between them. The CDR3 has 17 residues. Per germline, CDR1 SGHKS and CDR2 YYEKEE (reference sequence). CDR3 residues: CASSLVRGLPNTGELFF. The CDR3, as DNA: TGTGCCAGCAGCTTGGTACGGGGGTTACCGAACACCGGGGAGCTGTTTTTT.

This clonotype was seen repeatedly, ten times or more. The chain links TRBV3-1 to TRBJ2-3; D gene ambiguous. The germline V gene has CDR1 LGHDT and CDR2 YNNKEL (reference sequence). The CDR3 is 13 amino acids. Trimming shortened V by 3 bases and J by 2 bases, and 6 bases separated the two germline ends. CDR3 DNA sequence: TGTGCCAGCAGCCAGGAAAACACAGATACGCAGTATTTT. Residues: CASSQENTDTQYF.

V and J are TRBV20-1 and TRBJ2-5, with 9 bases matching TRBD2. The CDR3 is made up of 15 amino acids. From germline, CDR1 is DFQATT and CDR2 SNEGSKA (reference sequence). With V trimmed by 5 bases and J by 11 bases, 18 bases remained unmatched. CDR3 sequence: CSAGSGRGALNEQYF. CDR3 bases: TGCAGTGCTGGTAGCGGGAGAGGGGCCTTGAATGAGCAGTACTTC.

The chain joins TRBV2 to TRBJ2-1, with D possibly being TRBD2 (6 bases). V lost 4 bases and J lost 13, with 17 bases in between. The CDR3 runs 13 residues. The V gene's germline CDR1 is SNHLY and CDR2 FYNNEI. CDR3 in DNA: TGTGCCAGCAGTGTGGTCGGCGGGGAGACCCAGTTCTTC. Translating gives CASSVVGGETQFF. The full variable domain, completed using reference TRBV2 and TRBJ2-1, is EPEVTQTPSHQVTQMGQEVILRCVPISNHLYFYWYRQILGQKVEFLVSFYNNEISEKSEIFDDQFSVERPDGSNFTLKIRSTKLEDSAMYFCASSVVGGETQFFGPGTRLTVL.

The chain carries TRBV20-1 and TRBJ1-2; 8 positions agree with TRBD1. Per germline, CDR1 DFQATT and CDR2 SNEGSKA (reference sequence). The CDR3 consists of 13 residues. V shed 8 bases, J shed 3 bases, and the junction held 8 bases outside the gene matches. CDR3 coding DNA: TGCAGTTGCAGACAGGGGAGGGACTATGGCTACACCTTC. This sequence encodes CSCRQGRDYGYTF.